What follows are 16 T cell receptor beta chains derived from one specimen sequenced in a study of tumor-infiltrating lymphocytes in primary liver carcinoma. With 500 ng total RNA as template and a constant-region primer, TCR beta cDNA was made. Three rounds of nested multiplex PCR with slightly modified ARM-PCR produced TCR beta libraries. TRBV1-TRBV30 forward and Cbeta reverse primers drove the first two roughly 9-cycle rounds. One entry per CDR3 protein, called by TCRdb with MiXCR from the multiplex PCR reads. The table lists 300,000 to 350,000 distinct CDR3 sequences, less than 65% of them singletons. Germline DNA was also extracted, and blood RNA derived from unsorted whole blood. The sample was peripheral blood. The receptors were sampled from a man between 35 and 55 years old with primary liver carcinoma and hepatitis B virus infection.

DNA for the CDR3: TGTGCCAGCAGCCTCACTGGGAGGAGTACTAACTATGGCTACACCTTC. This translates into CASSLTGRSTNYGYTF. J is TRBJ1-2 and V is TRBV5-4, with D hard to call. V was shortened by 4 bases and J by 0 bases, with 16 bases between the two germline ends. This CDR3 region has 16 residues. CDR1 is SGHNT and CDR2 is YYREEE in the germline V gene (reference sequence).

In this sample, this clonotype turned up many times. CDR3 region: CASSLTRDRGYEQYF. CDR3 DNA sequence: TGTGCCAGCAGTTTAACCCGGGACAGGGGTTACGAGCAGTACTTC. V is TRBV12-3 or TRBV12-4 and J is TRBJ2-7; the match to TRBD1 covers 10 bases. This CDR3 is 15 amino acids long. The junction had 5 bases not matched to a gene; V was cut back by 2 bases and J by 4 bases.

On this clonotype: As the CDR3 is not closed by the conserved phenylalanine or tryptophan, this likely results from a read error. No DNA is shown, since the ends of the CDR3 on it are uncertain; the CDR3 is the one TCRdb lists. This chain uses TRBV5-6 with TRBJ1-2. Per germline, CDR1 SGHDT and CDR2 YYEEEE. The CDR3 spans 15 amino acids, including both terminal residues. This chain's CDR3 is CASSLVPESNYGCTS.

This CDR3 reads CAWSIEGNTEAFF. Written as DNA, the CDR3 is TGTGCCTGGAGTATAGAAGGGAACACTGAAGCTTTCTTT. V and J are TRBV30 and TRBJ1-1; the D is unclear. CDR3 length: 13 residues. Per the germline V gene, CDR1 is GTSNPN and CDR2 is SVGIG (reference sequence). With 2 bases removed from V and 1 base from J, the gap between germline ends came to 8 bases.

The rearrangement links TRBV10-3 to TRBJ2-7; 7 bases agree with TRBD1. The CDR3 has 15 residues. The germline CDR1 and CDR2 sequences are ENHRY and SYGVKD. J was trimmed by 1 base and V by 8 bases; bases with no gene match: 11. Here the CDR3 reads CAIGVRQGESYEQYF. The CDR3 DNA follows: TGTGCCATCGGGGTGCGGCAGGGGGAATCCTACGAGCAGTACTTC.

To note about this clonotype: With a much larger clone just one base away, this may be a read error. This rearrangement joins TRBV6-1 to TRBJ2-7; 11 nucleotides line up with TRBD1. Germline CDR1 is MNHNS and CDR2 is SASEGT. The CDR3 extends over 13 amino acids. Written as DNA, the CDR3 is TGTGTCAGCCAGGACAGGGGGCCCTACGAGCAGTACTTC. Translated, it gives CVSQDRGPYEQYF.

The chain uses TRBV7-2 and TRBJ2-5; possibly TRBD1 for D (5 bases). Germline V gene lookup returns CDR1 SGHTA and CDR2 FQGNSA. V lost 1 base, J lost 5 bases, and 11 bases lay in between. The CDR3 loop spans 14 amino acids. The CDR3: CTSSLGASGETQYF. The CDR3 DNA reads TGTACCAGCAGCTTAGGTGCGTCAGGGGAGACCCAGTACTTC.

The J gene is TRBJ2-1, the V gene TRBV30; 10 bases align to TRBD2. This CDR3 spans 19 amino acids. Trimming cost V 3 bases and J 1 base; bases outside gene matches: 15. Germline CDR1 reads GTSNPN; CDR2 reads SVGIG (reference sequence). DNA for the CDR3: TGTGCCTGGAGCTCTTACCTTCCAGCGGGAGGGCCATCCTACAATGAGCAGTTCTTC. Amino acids: CAWSSYLPAGGPSYNEQFF. The variable domain in full, with the rest retrieved from reference TRBV30 and TRBJ2-1, is SQTIHQWPATLVQPVGSPLSLECTVEGTSNPNLYWYRQAAGRGLQLLFYSVGIGQISSEVPQNLSASRPQDRQFILSSKKLLLSDSGFYLCAWSSYLPAGGPSYNEQFFGPGTRLTVL.

This clonotype showed up just a few times. One junction end disagrees with the germline gene, perhaps due to a read error. This sequence joins TRBV5-4 and TRBJ2-1; 15 bases line up with TRBD2. The germline V gene has CDR1 SGHNT and CDR2 YYREEE (reference sequence). The CDR3 has 15 amino acids. The CDR3 sequence: CVSSSGTSGRNEQFF. The CDR3 bases are TGTGTCAGCAGCTCTGGGACTAGCGGGAGGAATGAGCAGTTCTTC.

In the case of this clonotype: This sequence may be a read error, since a much larger clone differs from it by one base. The rearrangement uses TRBV6-1 and TRBJ1-2, with TRBD1 matching over 8 bases. The V segment lost 0 bases and the J segment 11 bases; nucleotides outside the gene matches: 5. CDR3 size: 13 residues. Germline assignment: CDR1 MNHNS and CDR2 SASEGT. For the CDR3, the DNA is TGTGCCAGCAGTGAAGCGATCAGGGGGCAGTACACCTTC. It encodes CASSEAIRGQYTF.

This clonotype has just a few counts. With a much larger clone just one base away, this may be a read error. The gene calls are TRBV4-2 and TRBJ2-1; a weak D match, TRBD2 (6 bases). Germline V gene sequence: CDR1 LGHNA, CDR2 YNFKEQ. This CDR3 region has 11 residues. V gave up 6 bases and J gave up 10 bases, with 10 bases separating them. CDR3 in amino acids: CASSHGSEQFF. The CDR3 coding sequence is TGTGCCAGCAGTCACGGGAGCGAGCAGTTCTTC.

In regard to this clonotype: An end of the junction does not agree with germline; a read error may underlie this. The chain combines TRBV4-2 with TRBJ2-2; 10 positions agree with TRBD2. Germline V lookup: CDR1 LGHNA, CDR2 YNFKEQ. The CDR3 is 16 amino acids. CDR3 amino acids: CASSQDRLAGTGVLFF. Here the CDR3 DNA reads TGTGCCAGTAGCCAAGATCGACTAGCGGGCACCGGGGTGCTGTTTTTT.

This clonotype was counted a single time. The V call is TRBV5-5, the J call TRBJ1-1, with D hard to call. V lost 0 bases and J lost 1, with 19 bases in between. This CDR3 spans 18 amino acids. The germline gives CDR1 SGHKS, CDR2 YYEKEE (reference sequence). The CDR3 loop is CASSLVFPSGGGNTEAFF. CDR3 sequence (DNA): TGTGCCAGCAGCTTGGTATTCCCTTCGGGCGGCGGGAACACTGAAGCTTTCTTT.

As to this clonotype: With a much larger clone just one base away, this may be a read error. The chain is built from TRBV10-3 and TRBJ2-7; possible D gene TRBD2, 6 bases. Trimming removed 5 bases from V and 1 base from J, with 12 bases in between. From germline, CDR1 is ENHRY and CDR2 SYGVKD. The CDR3 runs 14 residues. The DNA for the CDR3 is TGTGCCATCAGTATTGTAGCGGATTCCTACGAGCAGTACTTC. Amino acid sequence: CAISIVADSYEQYF.

The sample holds one count of this clonotype. The rearrangement links TRBV11-2 to TRBJ2-3; weak D call: TRBD1 (6 bases). In germline, CDR1 is SGHAT, CDR2 FQNNGV. Deletions cut 7 bases from V and 6 bases from J, with 17 bases between. The CDR3 spans 14 residues. The DNA of the CDR3 is TGTGCCAGCAACCGACAGGCTAGCTCGGATACGCAGTATTTT. Amino acid sequence: CASNRQASSDTQYF.

This clonotype showed up just once. This sequence joins TRBV5-4 and TRBJ2-5; D is perhaps TRBD2 (5 bases). CDR1 and CDR2 from the germline V gene are SGHNT and YYREEE (reference sequence). V lost 3 bases, J lost 5 bases, and 17 bases lay in between. The CDR3 contains 15 residues. The CDR3 coding sequence is TGTGCCAGCAGCTCAGGACTCGGGCGTGGGGAGACCCAGTACTTC. Protein sequence: CASSSGLGRGETQYF.